This TCR beta chain emerged from a study of blood T cell repertoires in COVID-19. This clone was counted a single time. TCRdb's copy holds only in-frame clones and misses some; the assay was immunoSEQ multiplex PCR. The sample lists about 230,000 clones; just over 85% were seen once. The germline V and J ends were trimmed by 8 bases and 1 base, with 12 bases remaining between them. The germline V gene has CDR1 MNHEY and CDR2 SVGAGI. The CDR3 spans 14 residues. The material sequenced was PBMCs or T cells enriched from blood (not recorded which). The receptor was isolated from a man in his late teens or twenties who had recovered from COVID-19. The genes are TRBV6-5 and TRBJ1-5; no firm D call. As DNA, the CDR3 is TGTGCCAGCTCCGCGGGTCACAGCAATCAGCCCCAGCATTTT. It is translated as CASSAGHSNQPQHF.